The TCR beta chain under discussion was sequenced for a study of PD-L1 blockade in urothelial cancer. Study in general: It was at some point between 2013 and 2014 that patients started atezolizumab at 1,200 mg intravenously every 3 weeks. Blood underwent analysis 3 weeks (second dose) and 6 weeks after treatment began.

Worth noting for this clone: Its antigen is unidentified.

Study results and caveats: When pretreatment blood TCR clonality was below the median, it predicted better survival.

Time point described: pretreatment peripheral blood. The diagnosis in patients was locally advanced or metastatic urothelial carcinoma. The CDR3 runs to 17 residues. Germline loops: CDR1 SGHVS, CDR2 FQNEAQ. V was clipped by 2 bases and J by 4 bases, with 18 bases between them. The assay was immunoSEQ multiplex PCR, and TCRdb's table has in-frame clones only and misses some. The sample holds some 89,000 clones, about 83% seen once. The receptor was isolated from a man between 60 and 70 years old with urothelial cancer. The chain is built from TRBV7-8 and TRBJ1-3, with D possibly TRBD1 on 6 matching bases. The material sequenced was PBMCs, taken around atezolizumab (anti-PD-L1) treatment. Here the CDR3 DNA reads TGTGCCAGCAGCTTATGGGGGCGCCAGGATCTCGGAAACACCATATATTTT. It specifies CASSLWGRQDLGNTIYF.